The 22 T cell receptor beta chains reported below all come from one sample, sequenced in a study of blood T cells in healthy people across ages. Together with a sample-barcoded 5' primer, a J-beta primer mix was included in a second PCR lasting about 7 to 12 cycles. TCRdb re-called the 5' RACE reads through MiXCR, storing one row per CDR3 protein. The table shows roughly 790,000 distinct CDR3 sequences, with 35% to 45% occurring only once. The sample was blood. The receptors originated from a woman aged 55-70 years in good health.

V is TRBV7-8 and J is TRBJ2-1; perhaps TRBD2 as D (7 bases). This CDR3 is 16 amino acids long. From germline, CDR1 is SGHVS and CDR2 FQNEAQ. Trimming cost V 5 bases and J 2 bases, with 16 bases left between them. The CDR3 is CASSQRGRAAYNEQFF. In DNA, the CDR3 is TGTGCCAGCAGCCAAAGGGGGAGGGCCGCCTACAATGAGCAGTTCTTC.

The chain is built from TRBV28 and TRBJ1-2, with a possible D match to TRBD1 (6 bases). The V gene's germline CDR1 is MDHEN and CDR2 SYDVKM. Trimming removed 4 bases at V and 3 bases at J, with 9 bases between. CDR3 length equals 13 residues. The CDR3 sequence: CASSSHRDYGYTF. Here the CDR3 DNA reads TGTGCCAGCAGTTCACACAGGGACTATGGCTACACCTTC.

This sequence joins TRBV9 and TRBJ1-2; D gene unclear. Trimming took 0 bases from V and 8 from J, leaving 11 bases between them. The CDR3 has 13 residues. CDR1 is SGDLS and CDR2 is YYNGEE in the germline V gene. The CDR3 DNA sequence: TGTGCCAGCAGCGTAGCTACTGGTGGCGGCTACACCTTC. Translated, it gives CASSVATGGGYTF.

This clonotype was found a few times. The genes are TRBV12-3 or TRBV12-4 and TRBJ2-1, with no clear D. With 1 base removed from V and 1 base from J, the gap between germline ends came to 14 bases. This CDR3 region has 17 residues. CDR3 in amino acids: CASSLDRSPSSYNEQFF. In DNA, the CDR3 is TGTGCCAGCAGTTTAGACCGCTCTCCCTCTTCCTACAATGAGCAGTTCTTC.

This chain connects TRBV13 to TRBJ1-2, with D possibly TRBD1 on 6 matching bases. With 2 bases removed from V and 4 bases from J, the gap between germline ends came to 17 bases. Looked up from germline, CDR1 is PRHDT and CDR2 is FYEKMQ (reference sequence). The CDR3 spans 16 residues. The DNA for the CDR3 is TGTGCCAGCAGCTTACGGCGGGGGGCGATAAGCTATGGCTACACCTTC. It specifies CASSLRRGAISYGYTF.

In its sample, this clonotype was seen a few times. CDR3 bases: TGTGCCAGCAGCTTAGGGGACAGACCATTCCTGGGGAATGAGCAGTTCTTC. Its translation is CASSLGDRPFLGNEQFF. This chain connects TRBV7-2 to TRBJ2-1; 7 bases map to TRBD1. Germline V gene sequence: CDR1 SGHTA, CDR2 FQGNSA. The CDR3 has 17 amino acids. Trimming cost V 1 base and J 7 bases; bases outside gene matches: 13. Based on the CDR3 plus reference TRBV7-2 and TRBJ2-1, the full variable domain is GAGVSQSPSNKVTEKGKDVELRCDPISGHTALYWYRQSLGQGLEFLIYFQGNSAPDKSGLPSDRFSAERTGGSVSTLTIQRTQQEDSAVYLCASSLGDRPFLGNEQFFGPGTRLTVL.

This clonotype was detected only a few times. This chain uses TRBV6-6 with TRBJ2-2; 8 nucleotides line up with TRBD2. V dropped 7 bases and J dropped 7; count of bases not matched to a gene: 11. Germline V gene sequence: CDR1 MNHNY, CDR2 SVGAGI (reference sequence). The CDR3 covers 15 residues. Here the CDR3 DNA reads TGTGCCAGCACCCTTCGGCCGGGAGGGGGCGGGGAGCTGTTTTTT. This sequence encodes CASTLRPGGGGELFF.

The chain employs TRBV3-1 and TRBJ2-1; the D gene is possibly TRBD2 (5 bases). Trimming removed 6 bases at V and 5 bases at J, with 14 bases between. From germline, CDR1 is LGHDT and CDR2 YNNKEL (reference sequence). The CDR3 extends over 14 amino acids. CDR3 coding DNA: TGTGCCAGCAGGCTGGGAAGCGGACACAATGAGCAGTTCTTC. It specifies CASRLGSGHNEQFF.

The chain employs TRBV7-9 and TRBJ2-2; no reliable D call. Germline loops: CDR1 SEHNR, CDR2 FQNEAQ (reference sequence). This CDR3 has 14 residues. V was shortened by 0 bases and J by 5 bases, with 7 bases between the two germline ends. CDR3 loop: CASSLATVTGELFF. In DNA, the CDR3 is TGTGCCAGCAGCTTAGCTACAGTGACCGGGGAGCTGTTTTTT.

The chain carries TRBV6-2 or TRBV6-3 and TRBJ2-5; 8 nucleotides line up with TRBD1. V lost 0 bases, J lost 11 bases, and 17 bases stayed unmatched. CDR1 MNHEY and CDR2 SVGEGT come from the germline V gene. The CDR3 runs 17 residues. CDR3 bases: TGTGCCAGCAGTTACTCGAACAGGGGGAGGTCCGGATTAGGACAGTACTTC. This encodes CASSYSNRGRSGLGQYF.

The CDR3 protein is CASSFGGGPGNIQYF. For the CDR3, the DNA is TGTGCCAGCAGTTTTGGGGGAGGGCCCGGAAACATTCAGTACTTC. The chain recombines TRBV28 with TRBJ2-4, with TRBD2 matching over 7 bases. The CDR3 runs to 15 residues. Trimming removed 3 bases from V and 6 bases from J; junction bases left unmatched: 8. The germline V gene has CDR1 MDHEN and CDR2 SYDVKM.

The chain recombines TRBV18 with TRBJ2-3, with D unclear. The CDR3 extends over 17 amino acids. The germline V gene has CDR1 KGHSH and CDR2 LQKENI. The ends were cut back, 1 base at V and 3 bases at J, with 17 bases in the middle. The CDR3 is CASSPQYHGRETDTQYF. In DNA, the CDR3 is TGTGCCAGCTCACCACAATATCATGGAAGAGAGACAGATACGCAGTATTTT.

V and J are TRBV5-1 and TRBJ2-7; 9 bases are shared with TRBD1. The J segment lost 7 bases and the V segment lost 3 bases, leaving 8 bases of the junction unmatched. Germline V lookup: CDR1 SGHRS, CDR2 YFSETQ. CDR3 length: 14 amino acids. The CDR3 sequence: CASSWTGAGDEQYF. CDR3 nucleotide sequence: TGCGCCAGCAGCTGGACAGGGGCGGGTGATGAGCAGTACTTC.

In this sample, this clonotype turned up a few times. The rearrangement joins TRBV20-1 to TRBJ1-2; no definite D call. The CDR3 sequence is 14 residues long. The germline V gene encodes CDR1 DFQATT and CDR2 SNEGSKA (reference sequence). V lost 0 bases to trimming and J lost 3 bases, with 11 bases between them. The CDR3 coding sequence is TGCAGTGCTAGAGATGGGAAAGGTGACTATGGCTACACCTTC. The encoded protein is CSARDGKGDYGYTF.

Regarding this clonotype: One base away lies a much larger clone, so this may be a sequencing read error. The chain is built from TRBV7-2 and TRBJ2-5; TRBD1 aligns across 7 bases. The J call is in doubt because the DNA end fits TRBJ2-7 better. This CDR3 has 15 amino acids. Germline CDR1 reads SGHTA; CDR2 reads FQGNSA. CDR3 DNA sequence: TGTGCCAGGAGCTTAGCGTCGGGACAGCACTACGAGCAGTACTTC. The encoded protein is CARSLASGQHYEQYF.

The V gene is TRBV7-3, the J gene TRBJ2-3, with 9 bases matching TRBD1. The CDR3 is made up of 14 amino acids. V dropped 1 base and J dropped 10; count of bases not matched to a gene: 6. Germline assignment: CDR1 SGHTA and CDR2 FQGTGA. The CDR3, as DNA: TGTGCCAGCAGCTTAAGAGGACAGGGGAGCCCGCAGTATTTT. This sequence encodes CASSLRGQGSPQYF.

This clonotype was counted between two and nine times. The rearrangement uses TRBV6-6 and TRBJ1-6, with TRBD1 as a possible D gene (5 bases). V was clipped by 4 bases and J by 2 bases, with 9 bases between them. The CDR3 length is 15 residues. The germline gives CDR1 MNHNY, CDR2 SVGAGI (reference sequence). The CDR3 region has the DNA TGTGCCAGCAGTTTAGGGGCTACCTATAATTCACCCCTCCACTTT. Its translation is CASSLGATYNSPLHF.

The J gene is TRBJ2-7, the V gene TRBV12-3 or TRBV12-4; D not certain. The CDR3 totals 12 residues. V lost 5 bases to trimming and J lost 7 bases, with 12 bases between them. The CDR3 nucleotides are TGTGCCAGCAGTCCACCTATGGAGGAGCAGTACTTC. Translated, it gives CASSPPMEEQYF.

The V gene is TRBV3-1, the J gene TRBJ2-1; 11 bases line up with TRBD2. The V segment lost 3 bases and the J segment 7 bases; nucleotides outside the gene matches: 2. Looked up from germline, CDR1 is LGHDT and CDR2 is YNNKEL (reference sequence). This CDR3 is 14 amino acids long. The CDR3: CASSHASGGNEQFF. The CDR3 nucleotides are TGTGCCAGCAGCCATGCTAGCGGGGGGAATGAGCAGTTCTTC.

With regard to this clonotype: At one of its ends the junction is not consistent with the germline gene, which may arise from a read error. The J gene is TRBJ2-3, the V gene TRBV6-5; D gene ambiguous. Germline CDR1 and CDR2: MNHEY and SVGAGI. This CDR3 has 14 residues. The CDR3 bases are TGTGCCAGCAGTTACTCGCGAAGCACAGATACGCAGTGTTTT. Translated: CASSYSRSTDTQCF.

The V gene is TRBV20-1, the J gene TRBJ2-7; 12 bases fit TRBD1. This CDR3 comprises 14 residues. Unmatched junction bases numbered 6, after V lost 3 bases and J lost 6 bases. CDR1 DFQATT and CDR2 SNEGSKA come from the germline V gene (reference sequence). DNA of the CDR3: TGCAGTGCTAGGTTGGGGACAGGGGGCCGCGAGCAGTACTTC. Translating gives CSARLGTGGREQYF.

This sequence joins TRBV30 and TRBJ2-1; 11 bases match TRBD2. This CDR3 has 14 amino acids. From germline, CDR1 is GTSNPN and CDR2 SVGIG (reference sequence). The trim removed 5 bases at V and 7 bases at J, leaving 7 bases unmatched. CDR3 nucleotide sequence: TGTGCCTGGTATCTAGCGGGGGGCGGGAATGAGCAGTTCTTC. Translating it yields CAWYLAGGGNEQFF.